The 15 T cell receptor beta chains in this list originate from one sample, sequenced in a study of T cell clusters in autoimmune cytopenias (dated 2019 in TCRdb). Each sample's TRB amplification started from roughly 240 ng of peripheral blood genomic DNA, which corresponds to some 36,000 genome equivalents. TCRdb shows the sequencer as Illumina MiSeq. TRB rearrangements were amplified by multiplex PCR following a touch-down protocol, with the TRB-A and TRB-B primer pools mixed in one tube. The reads went through TCRdb reprocessing, and each CDR3 protein sequence gets one entry with no DNA. The table held for this sample gives 2,000 to 2,500 distinct CDR3 sequences. The top ten hold roughly 58% of the sample. This sample was shared with a second study, whose subject was T cell repertoires in aging, cancer and after chemotherapy.

Sequencing was carried out using peripheral blood. These receptor sequences come from a human donor with an autoimmune cytopenia or autoimmune hepatitis (not recorded which).

According to its frequency, this clonotype is medium-sized. The chain recombines TRBV5-6 with TRBJ1-5; TCRdb returns TRBD1, unconfirmable since there is no DNA. The CDR3 has 14 residues. Germline lookup yields CDR1 SGHDT and CDR2 YYEEEE. The CDR3 region is CASSSRQAGQPQHF.

V usage is TRBV5-6 and J usage is TRBJ1-1. Per the germline V gene, CDR1 is SGHDT and CDR2 is YYEEEE. This CDR3 is 12 amino acids long. The CDR3 region is CASSNGDTEAFF.

The rearrangement links TRBV20-1 to TRBJ2-3. Per the germline V gene, CDR1 is DFQATT and CDR2 is SNEGSKA (reference sequence). This CDR3 is 12 amino acids long. The CDR3 loop is CSAEIYRDTQYF.

The chain joins TRBV5-1 to TRBJ1-1. Germline V CDR1 and CDR2: SGHRS, YFSETQ. This CDR3 contains 13 residues. CDR3: CASSQMENTEAFF.

The chain recombines TRBV7-9 with TRBJ2-5. Germline loops: CDR1 SEHNR, CDR2 FQNEAQ (reference sequence). The CDR3 is 15 amino acids. CDR3 loop: CASSSLDGLQETQYF.

The chain couples TRBV5-1 to TRBJ2-5; TCRdb's D call, TRBD2, is unchecked because there is no DNA. Germline CDR1 reads SGHRS; CDR2 reads YFSETQ. The length of the CDR3 is 15 residues. The CDR3 spells CASTLAGVRGETQYF.

The chain uses TRBV12-3 or TRBV12-4 and TRBJ2-5; TCRdb reports TRBD2, a call that lacks DNA to check it against. This CDR3 comprises 14 residues. CDR3: CASSFGGGGETQYF.

This chain links TRBV5-6 with TRBJ1-5. The CDR3 has 14 amino acids. Germline V gene data show CDR1 as SGHDT and CDR2 as YYEEEE. Here the CDR3 reads CASSFGGRHQPQHF.

This clonotype counts as medium-sized by frequency. The gene calls are TRBV19 and TRBJ1-5. The length of the CDR3 is 14 residues. Germline V gene sequence: CDR1 LNHDA, CDR2 SQIVND (reference sequence). The CDR3 region is CASSMDSAYQPQHF.

The rearrangement uses TRBV6-4 and TRBJ2-3; TCRdb selects TRBD1, and the lack of DNA leaves this call unchecked. Germline V gives CDR1 MRHNA, CDR2 SNTAGT. The CDR3 totals 14 residues. This chain's CDR3 is CASSERDTTDTQYF.

This chain's CDR3 is CASSFLYEQYF. The chain carries TRBV12-3 or TRBV12-4 and TRBJ2-7. The CDR3 is made up of 11 amino acids.

This chain connects TRBV11-3 to TRBJ2-5; TCRdb indicates TRBD1, and absent DNA this call remains unverified. This CDR3 contains 14 residues. Germline V gene lookup returns CDR1 SGHNT and CDR2 YENEEA. CDR3 amino acids: CASSIRTGDETQYF.

By frequency, this clonotype is medium-sized. The chain uses TRBV5-4 and TRBJ2-5; TCRdb lists TRBD1, though no DNA is available to test this call. CDR3 length equals 15 residues. Germline V gene sequence: CDR1 SGHNT, CDR2 YYREEE (reference sequence). CDR3: CASSSATVGQETQYF.

This clonotype counts as medium-sized by frequency. V usage is TRBV11-1 and J usage is TRBJ2-2; TCRdb proposes TRBD1, but this gene call is untestable without DNA. The V gene's germline CDR1 is SGHAT and CDR2 FQDESV (reference sequence). The CDR3 sequence is 14 residues long. The CDR3 loop reads CATGTGVNTGELFF.

The rearrangement uses TRBV10-3 and TRBJ1-1; the TRBD1 assignment by TCRdb is unverifiable without DNA. Germline V gene lookup returns CDR1 ENHRY and CDR2 SYGVKD. CDR3 length: 13 residues. Here the CDR3 reads CATRDRWNTEAFF.